This is a list of T cell receptor beta chains from one sample in a study of a mutant IDH1 vaccine in newly diagnosed glioma. Their specific antigens are unknown. Clones were read by immunoSEQ multiplex PCR, and TCRdb kept only the in-frame ones, dropping some. The sample records roughly 51,000 clones, roughly three quarters being singletons. This specimen was PBMCs, taken from a glioma patient whose treatment included an IDH1 peptide vaccine. The receptors come from a woman in her forties with glioma. Some clones in this sample may be carry-over from other donors' samples. Both conserved end residues are part of each CDR3. A D gene is named only where the DNA matches it firmly. The listing skips clone size in some rows; elsewhere it reads once, few, many or a size class.

NA	TRBV7-8	TRBJ2-2	NA	CASSLREFTGELFF	TGTGCCAGCAGCTTAAGAGAGTTCACCGGGGAGCTGTTTTTT
NA	TRBV5-4	TRBJ2-3	TRBD1	CASSLGQVTDTQYF	TGTGCCAGCAGCCTCGGACAGGTCACAGATACGCAGTATTTT
NA	TRBV6-1	TRBJ2-7	TRBD2	CASSEGTSGGFSYEQYF	TGTGCCAGCAGTGAAGGGACTAGCGGGGGTTTCTCCTACGAGCAGTACTTC
NA	TRBV7-9	TRBJ1-1	TRBD1	CASSLDPGQGKTEAFF	TGTGCCAGCAGCTTAGATCCCGGACAGGGGAAGACTGAAGCTTTCTTT
NA	TRBV30	TRBJ1-1	TRBD1	CAWIDRGSNTEAFF	TGTGCCTGGATCGACAGGGGCTCGAACACTGAAGCTTTCTTT
NA	TRBV10-3	TRBJ1-2	TRBD1	CAISDDRGDYYGYTF	TGTGCCATCAGTGACGACAGGGGGGATTACTATGGCTACACCTTC
NA	TRBV9	TRBJ2-3	NA	CASSVGTRGGPSDTQYF	TGTGCCAGCAGCGTGGGGACGAGGGGGGGGCCTTCAGATACGCAGTATTTT
NA	TRBV7-9	TRBJ1-1	NA	CASNSGNTEAFF	TGTGCCAGCAACTCAGGGAACACTGAAGCTTTCTTT
NA	TRBV30	TRBJ2-7	NA	CAWSPRGYEQYF	TGTGCCTGGAGTCCTCGGGGCTACGAGCAGTACTTC
NA	TRBV7-2	TRBJ2-5	NA	CASCDRGSQETQYF	TGTGCCAGCTGCGATCGGGGGAGCCAAGAGACCCAGTACTTC
NA	TRBV19	TRBJ2-2	NA	CASSLNRAHTGELFF	TGTGCCAGTAGCTTGAACAGGGCTCACACCGGGGAGCTGTTTTTT
NA	TRBV6-1	TRBJ1-5	TRBD1	CATVRGDSQNQPQHF	TGTGCCACCGTTCGGGGGGACAGCCAAAACCAGCCCCAGCATTTT
once	TRBV13	TRBJ2-7	TRBD2	CASSRSAGTSGGQEQYF	TGTGCCAGCAGCCGATCGGCGGGGACTAGCGGGGGCCAGGAGCAGTACTTC
once	TRBV30	TRBJ1-4	NA	CAWSVGGKNEKLFF	TGTGCCTGGAGTGTCGGGGGGAAGAATGAAAAACTGTTTTTT
NA	TRBV19	TRBJ1-1	TRBD1	CASTRDRGKTEAFF	TGTGCCAGTACCCGGGACAGGGGAAAAACTGAAGCTTTCTTT
NA	TRBV6-6	TRBJ1-1	NA	CASGGSAKAFF	TGTGCCAGCGGGGGGTCGGCTAAAGCTTTCTTT
medium-sized	TRBV6-4	TRBJ2-1	TRBD2	CASSDGTNNEQFF	TGTGCCAGCAGTGACGGGACTAACAATGAGCAGTTCTTC
NA	TRBV30	TRBJ1-1	TRBD1	CAWSRQGRTEAFF	TGTGCCTGGAGTCGACAGGGAAGAACTGAAGCTTTCTTT
NA	TRBV13	TRBJ1-5	TRBD1	CASSHGTGHQPQHF	TGTGCCAGCAGCCATGGGACAGGGCATCAGCCCCAGCATTTT
NA	TRBV11-2	TRBJ1-1	NA	CASSLVRVLGTEAFF	TGTGCCAGCAGCTTGGTCAGGGTGTTGGGGACTGAAGCTTTCTTT
NA	TRBV7-6	TRBJ2-7	TRBD2	CASSPLLAGVHEQYF	TGTGCCAGCAGCCCCCTCCTAGCGGGGGTACACGAGCAGTACTTC
NA	TRBV10-2	TRBJ1-2	TRBD1	CASSYGGGDGYTF	TGCGCCAGCAGTTACGGAGGGGGCGATGGCTACACCTTC
NA	TRBV30	TRBJ2-5	TRBD2	CAWSVPGGSLWEQYF	TGTGCCTGGAGTGTCCCCGGGGGGAGCCTTTGGGAGCAGTACTTC
NA	TRBV7-2	TRBJ1-6	NA	CASSQTGSYAPLHF	TGTGCCAGCAGCCAGACAGGATCCTACGCACCCCTCCACTTT
few	TRBV6-5	TRBJ1-1	NA	CASSYNYRAFF	TGTGCCAGCAGTTATAATTATCGAGCTTTCTTT
NA	TRBV6-5	TRBJ1-1	TRBD1	CASRGTGSNTEAFF	TGTGCCAGCAGGGGGACAGGGTCGAACACTGAAGCTTTCTTT
NA	TRBV2	TRBJ1-4	NA	CASTGQRMNEKLFF	TGTGCCAGCACCGGACAGAGGATGAATGAAAAACTGTTTTTT
NA	TRBV7-8	TRBJ2-3	NA	CASSLERAGRPWEDTQYF	TGTGCCAGCAGCTTAGAGAGGGCAGGGAGACCCTGGGAAGATACGCAGTATTTT
once	TRBV2	TRBJ1-5	NA	CASSVTESQPQHF	TGTGCCAGCAGTGTTACAGAATCCCAGCCCCAGCATTTT
NA	TRBV12-5	TRBJ1-2	TRBD1	CASGLVRGTGANYGYTF	TGTGCTAGTGGTTTGGTACGGGGGACAGGAGCTAACTATGGCTACACCTTC
NA	TRBV9	TRBJ2-1	NA	CASSAAGTPYNEQFF	TGTGCCAGCAGCGCGGCCGGGACACCTTACAATGAGCAGTTCTTC
NA	TRBV7-7	TRBJ2-1	NA	CASSLGGGNEQFF	TGTGCTAGCAGCTTGGGGGGAGGCAATGAGCAGTTCTTC
NA	TRBV7-2	TRBJ2-1	NA	CASSLVNEQFF	TGTGCCAGCAGCTTAGTCAATGAGCAGTTCTTC
NA	TRBV19	TRBJ2-5	NA	CASRDERGTQYF	TGTGCCAGTAGGGACGAAAGGGGGACCCAGTACTTC
few	TRBV19	TRBJ2-5	NA	CASSIDGETQYF	TGTGCCAGTAGTATAGATGGGGAGACCCAGTACTTC
NA	TRBV5-4	TRBJ2-7	TRBD2	CASSLATSGDEQYF	TGTGCCAGCAGCTTGGCGACTAGCGGGGACGAGCAGTACTTC
NA	TRBV9	TRBJ1-5	TRBD1	CASSPGDREGQPQHF	TGTGCCAGCAGCCCGGGGGACAGGGAAGGTCAGCCCCAGCATTTT
once	TRBV29-1	TRBJ2-3	TRBD1	CSVKPGQGTDTQYF	TGCAGCGTGAAACCGGGACAGGGGACAGATACGCAGTATTTT
NA	TRBV25-1	TRBJ1-2	TRBD1	CASSESLGQAFRGYTF	TGTGCCAGCAGTGAATCCTTGGGACAGGCCTTTAGGGGCTACACCTTC
NA	TRBV15	TRBJ1-5	NA	CATSRELAQPQHF	TGTGCCACCAGCAGAGAGCTAGCTCAGCCCCAGCATTTT
few	TRBV7-2	TRBJ2-1	NA	CASSPQPSSYNEQFF	TGTGCCAGCAGCCCGCAGCCAAGCTCCTACAATGAGCAGTTCTTC
NA	TRBV5-1	TRBJ2-7	TRBD2	CASSLGGEGTYEQYF	TGCGCCAGCAGCTTGGGAGGGGAGGGGACCTACGAGCAGTACTTC
NA	TRBV2	TRBJ2-5	NA	CASSGGETQYF	TGTGCCAGCAGTGGGGGGGAGACCCAGTACTTC
NA	TRBV18	TRBJ1-5	TRBD1	CASSPGTGFGNQPQHF	TGTGCCAGCTCACCAGGGACAGGTTTCGGCAATCAGCCCCAGCATTTT
few	TRBV5-1	TRBJ1-1	NA	CASSLETARNTEAFF	TGCGCCAGCAGCTTGGAGACAGCTAGGAACACTGAAGCTTTCTTT
NA	TRBV6-1	TRBJ2-2	TRBD1	CASSAMAGQGAVGELFF	TGTGCCAGCAGTGCAATGGCGGGACAGGGGGCAGTCGGGGAGCTGTTTTTT
NA	TRBV5-1	TRBJ2-3	TRBD2	CASSPIAGGLTDTQYF	TGCGCCAGCAGCCCTATTGCGGGGGGGCTAACAGATACGCAGTATTTT
NA	TRBV2	TRBJ2-3	NA	CASSEDCGLGTDTQYF	TGTGCCAGCAGTGAAGATTGCGGTTTGGGCACAGATACGCAGTATTTT
NA	TRBV2	TRBJ2-7	TRBD2	CASSQGTSVVPYEQYF	TGTGCCAGCAGCCAGGGGACTAGCGTGGTACCCTACGAGCAGTACTTC
NA	TRBV9	TRBJ2-6	NA	CASRDGANVLTF	TGTGCCAGCAGGGATGGGGCCAACGTCCTGACTTTC
few	TRBV9	TRBJ2-2	TRBD2	CASSARLAVNTGELFF	TGTGCCAGCAGCGCCAGACTAGCGGTAAACACCGGGGAGCTGTTTTTT
NA	TRBV6-1	TRBJ2-2	TRBD2	CASSEVLAGNTGELFF	TGTGCCAGCAGTGAAGTGCTAGCGGGGAACACCGGGGAGCTGTTTTTT
NA	TRBV11-2	TRBJ2-2	NA	CASSLLELFF	TGTGCCAGCAGCTTACTGGAGCTGTTTTTT
once	TRBV4-1	TRBJ2-3	TRBD2	CASSEGLAGLSSTDTQYF	TGCGCCAGCAGCGAGGGACTAGCGGGGTTATCTAGCACAGATACGCAGTATTTT
NA	TRBV2	TRBJ2-3	TRBD1	CASRGTGVVGTQYF	TGTGCCAGCAGGGGGACAGGGGTTGTCGGTACGCAGTATTTT
few	TRBV6-1	TRBJ1-2	NA	CASRDNPGYTF	TGTGCCAGCAGGGACAATCCTGGCTACACCTTC
NA	TRBV19	TRBJ1-2	TRBD1	CASTPDRGNGYTF	TGTGCCAGTACCCCGGACAGGGGAAATGGCTACACCTTC
NA	TRBV19	TRBJ2-3	NA	CASSQQGISSTDTQYF	TGTGCCAGTAGTCAACAGGGAATCTCTAGCACAGATACGCAGTATTTT
NA	TRBV4-3	TRBJ2-3	NA	CASSQGRGGPDTQYF	TGCGCCAGCAGCCAAGGAAGGGGGGGGCCAGATACGCAGTATTTT